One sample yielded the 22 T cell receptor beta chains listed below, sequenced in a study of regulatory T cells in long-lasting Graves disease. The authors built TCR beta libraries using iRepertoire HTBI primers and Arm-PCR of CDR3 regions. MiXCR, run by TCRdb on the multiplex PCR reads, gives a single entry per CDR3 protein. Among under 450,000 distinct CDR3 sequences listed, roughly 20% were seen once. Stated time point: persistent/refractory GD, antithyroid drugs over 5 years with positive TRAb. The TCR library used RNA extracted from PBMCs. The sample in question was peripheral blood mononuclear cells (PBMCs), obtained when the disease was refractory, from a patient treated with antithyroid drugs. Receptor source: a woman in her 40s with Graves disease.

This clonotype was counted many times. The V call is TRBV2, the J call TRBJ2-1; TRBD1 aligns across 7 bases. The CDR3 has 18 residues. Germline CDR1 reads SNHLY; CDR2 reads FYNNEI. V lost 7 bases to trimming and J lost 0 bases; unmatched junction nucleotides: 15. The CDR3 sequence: CASNLAQYPGGSYNEQFF. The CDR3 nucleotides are TGTGCCAGCAATTTAGCACAGTACCCAGGGGGCTCCTACAATGAGCAGTTCTTC.

This CDR3 reads CASSLIGGSPLHF. The CDR3 DNA is TGTGCCAGCAGCTTAATTGGGGGTTCACCCCTCCACTTT. J is TRBJ1-6 and V is TRBV7-3; D may be TRBD1 (5 bases). Trimming cost V 1 base and J 9 bases, with 7 bases left between them. This CDR3 contains 13 residues. CDR1 SGHTA and CDR2 FQGTGA come from the germline V gene.

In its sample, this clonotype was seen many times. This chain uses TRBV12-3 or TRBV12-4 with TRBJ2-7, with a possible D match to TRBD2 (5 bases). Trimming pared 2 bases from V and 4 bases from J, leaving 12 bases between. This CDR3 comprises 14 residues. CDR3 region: CASSLRRPGYEQYF. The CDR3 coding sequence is TGTGCCAGCAGTTTACGTCGTCCGGGATACGAGCAGTACTTC.

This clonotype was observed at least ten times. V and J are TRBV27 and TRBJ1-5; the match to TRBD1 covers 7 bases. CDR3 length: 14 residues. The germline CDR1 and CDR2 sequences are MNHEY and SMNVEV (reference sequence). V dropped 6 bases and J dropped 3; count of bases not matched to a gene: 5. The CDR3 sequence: CASSSTGNNQPQHF. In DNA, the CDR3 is TGTGCCAGCAGCTCGACAGGGAACAATCAGCCCCAGCATTTT.

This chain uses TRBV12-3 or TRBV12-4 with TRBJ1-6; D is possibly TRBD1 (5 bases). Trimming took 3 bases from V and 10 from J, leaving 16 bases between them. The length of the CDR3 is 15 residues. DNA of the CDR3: TGTGCCAGCAGTTTGGGGCAGGGTCCTTTCTCACCCCTCCACTTT. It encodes CASSLGQGPFSPLHF.

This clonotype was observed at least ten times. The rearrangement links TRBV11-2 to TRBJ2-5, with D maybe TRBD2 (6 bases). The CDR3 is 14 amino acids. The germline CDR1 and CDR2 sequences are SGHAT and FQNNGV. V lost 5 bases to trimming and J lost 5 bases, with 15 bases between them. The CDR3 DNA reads TGTGCCAGCAGCCACCTCGGAGGGACGGAGACCCAGTACTTC. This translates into CASSHLGGTETQYF.

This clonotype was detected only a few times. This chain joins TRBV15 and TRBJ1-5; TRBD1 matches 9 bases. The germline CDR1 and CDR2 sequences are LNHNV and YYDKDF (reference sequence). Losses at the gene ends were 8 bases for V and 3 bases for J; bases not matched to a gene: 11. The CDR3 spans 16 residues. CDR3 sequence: CATQDPGTGINQPQHF. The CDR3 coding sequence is TGTGCCACCCAGGATCCCGGGACAGGGATCAATCAGCCCCAGCATTTT. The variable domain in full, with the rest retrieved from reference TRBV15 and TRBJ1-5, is DAMVIQNPRYQVTQFGKPVTLSCSQTLNHNVMYWYQQKSSQAPKLLFHYYDKDFNNEADTPDNFQSRRPNTSFCFLDIRSPGLGDTAMYLCATQDPGTGINQPQHFGDGTRLSIL.

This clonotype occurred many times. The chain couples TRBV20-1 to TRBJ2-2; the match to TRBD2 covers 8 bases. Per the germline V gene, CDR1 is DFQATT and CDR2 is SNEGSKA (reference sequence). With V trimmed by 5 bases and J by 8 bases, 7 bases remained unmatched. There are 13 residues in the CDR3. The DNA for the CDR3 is TGCAGTGCTTCCCAAGCGGGAGCGGGGGAGCTGTTTTTT. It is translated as CSASQAGAGELFF.

The DNA for the CDR3 is TGTGCCAGCAGCAAAATAGCGGGAGCATCCTACAATGAGCAGTTCTTC. Encoded protein: CASSKIAGASYNEQFF. The chain links TRBV11-1 to TRBJ2-1; TRBD2 matches at 9 bases. There are 16 residues in the CDR3. Germline V gives CDR1 SGHAT, CDR2 FQDESV (reference sequence). V shed 5 bases, J shed 1 base, and the junction held 6 bases outside the gene matches.

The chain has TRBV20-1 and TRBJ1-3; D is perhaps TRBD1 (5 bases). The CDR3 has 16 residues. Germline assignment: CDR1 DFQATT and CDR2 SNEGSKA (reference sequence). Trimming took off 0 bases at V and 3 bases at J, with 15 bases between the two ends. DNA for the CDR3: TGCAGTGCTAGAGATAGAGCCAGGGCATATGGAAACACCATATATTTT. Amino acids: CSARDRARAYGNTIYF.

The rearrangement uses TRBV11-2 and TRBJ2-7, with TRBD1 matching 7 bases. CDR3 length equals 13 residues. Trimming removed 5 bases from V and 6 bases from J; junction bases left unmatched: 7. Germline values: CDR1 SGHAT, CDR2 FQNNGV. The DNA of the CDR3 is TGTGCCAGCAGCGCAGACAGGGTAAGCGAGCAGTACTTC. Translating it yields CASSADRVSEQYF.

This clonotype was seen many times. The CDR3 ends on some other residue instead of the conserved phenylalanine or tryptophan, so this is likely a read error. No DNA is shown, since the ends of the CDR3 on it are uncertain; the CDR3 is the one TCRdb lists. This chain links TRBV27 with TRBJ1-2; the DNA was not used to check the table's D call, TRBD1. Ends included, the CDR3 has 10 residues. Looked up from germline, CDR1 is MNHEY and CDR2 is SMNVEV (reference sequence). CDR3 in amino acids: CASTPGTGKN.

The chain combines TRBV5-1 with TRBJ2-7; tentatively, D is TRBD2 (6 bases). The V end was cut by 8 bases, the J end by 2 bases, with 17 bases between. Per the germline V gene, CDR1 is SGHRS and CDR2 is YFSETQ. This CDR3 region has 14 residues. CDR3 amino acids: CASSFGTPTYEQYF. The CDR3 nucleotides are TGCGCCAGTTCTTTTGGGACTCCAACCTACGAGCAGTACTTC. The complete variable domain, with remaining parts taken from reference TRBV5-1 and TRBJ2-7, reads KAGVTQTPRYLIKTRGQQVTLSCSPISGHRSVSWYQQTPGQGLQFLFEYFSETQRNKGNFPGRFSGRQFSNSRSEMNVSTLELGDSALYLCASSFGTPTYEQYFGPGTRLTVT.

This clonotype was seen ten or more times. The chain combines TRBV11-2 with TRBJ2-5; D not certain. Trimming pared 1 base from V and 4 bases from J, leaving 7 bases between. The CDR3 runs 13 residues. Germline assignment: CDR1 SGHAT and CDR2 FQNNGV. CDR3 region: CASSLGGGETQYF. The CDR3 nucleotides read TGTGCCAGCAGCTTAGGAGGCGGAGAGACCCAGTACTTC.

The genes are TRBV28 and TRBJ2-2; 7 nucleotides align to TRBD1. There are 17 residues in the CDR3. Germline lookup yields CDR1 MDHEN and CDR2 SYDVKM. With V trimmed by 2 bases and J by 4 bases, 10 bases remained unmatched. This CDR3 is CASSLRGQDAATGELFF. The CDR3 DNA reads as TGTGCCAGCAGTTTAAGGGGGCAGGATGCTGCCACCGGGGAGCTGTTTTTT.

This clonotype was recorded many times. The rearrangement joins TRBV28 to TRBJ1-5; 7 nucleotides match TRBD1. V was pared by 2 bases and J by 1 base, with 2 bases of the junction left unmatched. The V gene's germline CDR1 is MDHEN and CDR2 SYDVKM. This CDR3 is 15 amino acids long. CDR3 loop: CASSLEGASNQPQHF. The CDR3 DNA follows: TGTGCCAGCAGTTTAGAGGGGGCGAGCAATCAGCCCCAGCATTTT. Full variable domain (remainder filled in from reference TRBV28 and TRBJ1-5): DVKVTQSSRYLVKRTGEKVFLECVQDMDHENMFWYRQDPGLGLRLIYFSYDVKMKEKGDIPEGYSVSREKKERFSLILESASTNQTSMYLCASSLEGASNQPQHFGDGTRLSIL.

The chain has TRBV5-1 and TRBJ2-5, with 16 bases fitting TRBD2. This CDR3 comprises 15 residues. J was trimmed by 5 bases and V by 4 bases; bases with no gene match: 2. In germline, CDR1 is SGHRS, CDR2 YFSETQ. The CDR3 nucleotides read TGCGCCAGCAGCATGGGACTAGCGGGAGGGGAGACCCAGTACTTC. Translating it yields CASSMGLAGGETQYF.

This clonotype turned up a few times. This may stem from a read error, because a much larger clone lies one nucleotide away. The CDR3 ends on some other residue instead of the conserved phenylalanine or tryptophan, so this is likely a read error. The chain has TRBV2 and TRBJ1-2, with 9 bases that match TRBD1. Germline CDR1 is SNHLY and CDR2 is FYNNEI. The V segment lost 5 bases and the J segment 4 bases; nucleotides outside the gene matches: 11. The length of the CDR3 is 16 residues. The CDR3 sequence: CASSYTWTGDGYGYTS. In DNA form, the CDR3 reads TGTGCCAGCAGTTACACCTGGACAGGGGATGGCTATGGCTACACCTCC.

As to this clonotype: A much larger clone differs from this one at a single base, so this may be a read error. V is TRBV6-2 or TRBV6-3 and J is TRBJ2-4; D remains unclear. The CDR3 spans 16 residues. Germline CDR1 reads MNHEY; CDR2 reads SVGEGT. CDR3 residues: CASSIKGELAKNVQYF. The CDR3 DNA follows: TGTGCCAGCAGTATAAAGGGCGAATTAGCCAAAAACGTTCAGTACTTC.

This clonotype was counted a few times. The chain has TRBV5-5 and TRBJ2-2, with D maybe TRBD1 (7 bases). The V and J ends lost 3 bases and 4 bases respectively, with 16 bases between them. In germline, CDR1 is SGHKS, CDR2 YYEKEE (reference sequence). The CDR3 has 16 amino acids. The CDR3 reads CASSSRTGGATGELFF. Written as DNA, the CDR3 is TGTGCCAGCAGCTCACGGACAGGAGGGGCCACCGGGGAGCTGTTTTTT.

CDR3 in DNA: TGTGCCAGCGCCTTAGTAGACAGGGGGCGCGACGGGGAGCTGTTTTTT. This translates into CASALVDRGRDGELFF. This chain uses TRBV6-1 with TRBJ2-2; 10 bases match TRBD1. The germline gives CDR1 MNHNS, CDR2 SASEGT. The junction had 13 bases not matched to a gene; V was cut back by 8 bases and J by 7 bases. This CDR3 comprises 16 residues.

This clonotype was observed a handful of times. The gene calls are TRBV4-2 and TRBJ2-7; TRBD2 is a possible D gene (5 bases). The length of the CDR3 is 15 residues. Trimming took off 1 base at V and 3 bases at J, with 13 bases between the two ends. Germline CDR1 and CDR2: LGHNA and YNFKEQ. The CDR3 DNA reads TGTGCCAGCAGCCAAGGGGAGCTAGCCCACTACGAGCAGTACTTC. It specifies CASSQGELAHYEQYF.